One and the same sample provided the 27 T cell receptor beta chains below, sequenced in a study of OX40 agonist ivuxolimab in advanced cancers. Assay used: immunoSEQ multiplex PCR; TCRdb lists only in-frame clones, some missing. Of about 60,000 clones listed, approximately 90% are singletons. Sequenced here: CD4+ or CD8+ T cells sorted from blood, sampled in a trial of the OX40 agonist ivuxolimab. The receptors were sampled from an adult with an advanced solid tumor such as melanoma, head and neck, liver or kidney cancer.

V gene TRBV7-3 combines with J gene TRBJ2-5, with 7 bases matching TRBD2. The CDR3 contains 14 residues. The junction had 1 base not matched to a gene; V was cut back by 3 bases and J by 0 bases. Germline values: CDR1 SGHTA, CDR2 FQGTGA. CDR3 in DNA: TGTGCCAGCAGCTTGGGAGGGCACCAAGAGACCCAGTACTTC. Its translation is CASSLGGHQETQYF.

This chain joins TRBV7-8 and TRBJ2-7; no reliable D call. The CDR3 covers 14 residues. Trimming removed 6 bases from V and 1 base from J, with 13 bases in between. Germline CDR1 is SGHVS and CDR2 is FQNEAQ. The CDR3 DNA follows: TGTGCCAGCAGAGCCTTACAGTTTTCCTACGAGCAGTACTTC. As protein: CASRALQFSYEQYF.

The genes are TRBV30 and TRBJ2-1, with D perhaps assigned TRBD1 or TRBD2 (5 bases each). Trimming cost V 3 bases and J 7 bases, with 22 bases left between them. The CDR3 runs to 16 residues. Germline values: CDR1 GTSNPN, CDR2 SVGIG (reference sequence). The CDR3 region has the DNA TGTGCCTGGAGCACCCTCCCGGGACGGGCGACTAATGAGCAGTTCTTC. This encodes CAWSTLPGRATNEQFF.

Judged by abundance, this clone is medium-sized (0.01 to 0.1%). This chain joins TRBV6-1 and TRBJ1-5; weak D call: TRBD1 (5 bases). In germline, CDR1 is MNHNS, CDR2 SASEGT. V lost 11 bases to trimming and J lost 0 bases, with 14 bases between them. The CDR3 runs to 14 residues. The CDR3 DNA sequence: TGTGCCTGTAGACAGATCCATAGCAATCAGCCCCAGCATTTT. Its protein product is CACRQIHSNQPQHF.

CDR3 loop: CASSLPRTGRNYEQYF. In nucleotides, the CDR3 is TGCGCCAGCAGCTTGCCCCGGACAGGGAGGAACTACGAGCAGTACTTC. V gene TRBV5-1 combines with J gene TRBJ2-7; 8 nucleotides match TRBD1. Germline-derived CDR1 and CDR2 are SGHRS and YFSETQ. The CDR3 loop spans 16 amino acids. Germline trimming cut 1 base from V and 3 bases from J; bases unmatched to any gene: 9.

V and J are TRBV6-6 and TRBJ1-5; tentative D call: TRBD1 (5 bases). The CDR3 contains 16 residues. Germline V CDR1 and CDR2: MNHNY, SVGAGI (reference sequence). Trimming took off 5 bases at V and 0 bases at J, with 14 bases between the two ends. CDR3 bases: TGTGCCAGCAGTACGTTCATGGGGGTTAGCAATCAGCCCCAGCATTTT. It encodes CASSTFMGVSNQPQHF.

The chain carries TRBV6-5 and TRBJ1-2; tentatively, D is TRBD1 (6 bases). Trimming pared 6 bases from V and 2 bases from J, leaving 10 bases between. CDR3 length equals 13 residues. CDR1 and CDR2 (germline): MNHEY, SVGAGI. In DNA, the CDR3 is TGTGCCAGCAGGGACAGCGTAAACTATGGCTACACCTTC. Protein sequence: CASRDSVNYGYTF.

The chain recombines TRBV10-3 with TRBJ2-7; TRBD2 aligns across 11 bases. The length of the CDR3 is 16 residues. Losses at the gene ends were 2 bases for V and 4 bases for J; bases not matched to a gene: 7. Germline CDR1 reads ENHRY; CDR2 reads SYGVKD. The CDR3 DNA follows: TGTGCCATCAGTGAGGCGGGGACTAGCGGCCGTTACGAGCAGTACTTC. Residues: CAISEAGTSGRYEQYF.

The chain recombines TRBV11-2 with TRBJ1-4; maybe TRBD1 (5 bases). The CDR3 is 15 residues long. The germline V and J ends were trimmed by 4 bases and 8 bases, with 17 bases remaining between them. CDR1 SGHAT and CDR2 FQNNGV come from the germline V gene. The CDR3 bases are TGTGCCAGCAGCTCTTGGGGGGGACTTAGGGAAAAACTGTTTTTT. It yields the protein CASSSWGGLREKLFF.

This clone appeared once. One junction end does not reproduce the germline sequence, and a read error may be involved. The chain joins TRBV6-6 to TRBJ2-7, with 9 bases fitting TRBD1. Germline-derived CDR1 and CDR2 are MNHNY and SVGAGI (reference sequence). This CDR3 is built from 13 residues. The CDR3 reads CAISAGQGNEQYF. The CDR3, as DNA: TGTGCCATCAGTGCGGGACAGGGCAACGAGCAGTACTTC.

This chain joins TRBV9 and TRBJ2-3; TRBD2 aligns across 14 bases. The CDR3 totals 16 residues. Germline V gene data show CDR1 as SGDLS and CDR2 as YYNGEE. After removal of 3 bases from V and 5 bases from J, the junction contained 5 bases not matched to a gene. This CDR3 reads CASSAGLAGEVDTQYF. In DNA form, the CDR3 reads TGTGCCAGCAGCGCGGGACTAGCGGGAGAGGTAGATACGCAGTATTTT. Drawing the rest from reference TRBV9 and TRBJ2-3, the complete variable domain is DSGVTQTPKHLITATGQRVTLRCSPRSGDLSVYWYQQSLDQGLQFLIQYYNGEERAKGNILERFSAQQFPDLHSELNLSSLELGDSALYFCASSAGLAGEVDTQYFGPGTRLTVL.

V is TRBV7-2 and J is TRBJ2-1; 9 bases map to TRBD2. This CDR3 spans 13 amino acids. The V gene end was trimmed by 6 bases and the J gene end by 10 bases; junction bases not matched to a gene: 7. CDR1 and CDR2 (germline): SGHTA, FQGNSA. CDR3 bases: TGTGCCAGCAGGCGTAGCGGGAGTGGAGAGCAGTTCTTC. Amino acids: CASRRSGSGEQFF.

The chain is built from TRBV6-1 and TRBJ2-7; 7 bases align to TRBD2. The V segment lost 3 bases and the J segment 0 bases; nucleotides outside the gene matches: 5. The CDR3 loop spans 15 amino acids. Germline V gene sequence: CDR1 MNHNS, CDR2 SASEGT. This CDR3 reads CASSDISGASYEQYF. The CDR3, as DNA: TGTGCCAGCAGTGACATAAGCGGGGCCTCCTACGAGCAGTACTTC.

Note on this clone: An end of the junction differs from the germline gene, which may be a read error. This chain uses TRBV18 with TRBJ2-1; 9 bases fit TRBD2. The length of the CDR3 is 12 residues. Per germline, CDR1 KGHSH and CDR2 LQKENI. The CDR3 reads CASSPLAGEQFF. The CDR3 DNA reads TGTGCCAGCTCCCCACTAGCGGGTGAGCAGTTCTTC.

V is TRBV6-1 and J is TRBJ2-3; either TRBD1 or TRBD2 may fit D (5 bases each). CDR1 is MNHNS and CDR2 is SASEGT in the germline V gene. The CDR3 contains 15 residues. Trimming removed 6 bases at V and 2 bases at J, with 15 bases between. The DNA of the CDR3 is TGTGCCAGCAGCAGAGGGCCAGGGCCCACAGATACGCAGTATTTT. Translating gives CASSRGPGPTDTQYF.

This clone was counted a single time. This rearrangement joins TRBV28 to TRBJ2-7, with a possible D match to TRBD2 (6 bases). V was pared by 6 bases and J by 0 bases, with 18 bases between. The germline CDR1 and CDR2 sequences are MDHEN and SYDVKM. There are 16 residues in the CDR3. CDR3 residues: CASRSAAGRPSYEQYF. DNA for the CDR3: TGTGCCAGCAGGTCGGCCGCGGGACGGCCCTCCTACGAGCAGTACTTC. The full variable domain, in which reference TRBV28 and TRBJ2-7 provide the parts outside the CDR3, is DVKVTQSSRYLVKRTGEKVFLECVQDMDHENMFWYRQDPGLGLRLIYFSYDVKMKEKGDIPEGYSVSREKKERFSLILESASTNQTSMYLCASRSAAGRPSYEQYFGPGTRLTVT.

CDR3 sequence (DNA): TGTGCCAGCAGCGTAGTAACCACCGGGGAGCTGTTTTTT. Its translation is CASSVVTTGELFF. V usage is TRBV9 and J usage is TRBJ2-2; D remains ambiguous. Germline V gives CDR1 SGDLS, CDR2 YYNGEE. The V and J ends lost 0 bases and 4 bases respectively, with 4 bases between them. CDR3 length: 13 amino acids.

The sample holds one count of this clone. This sequence joins TRBV7-3 and TRBJ2-2, with D possibly being TRBD1 (5 bases). V lost 6 bases and J 4 bases, leaving 12 bases between the germline ends. The CDR3 consists of 14 residues. Germline assignment: CDR1 SGHTA and CDR2 FQGTGA. CDR3 region: CASRPDSRTGELFF. The CDR3 nucleotides read TGTGCCAGCAGACCCGACAGCCGCACCGGGGAGCTGTTTTTT.

This clone was observed once. The chain recombines TRBV7-9 with TRBJ1-1; unclear D gene. The germline V and J ends were trimmed by 5 bases and 0 bases, with 10 bases remaining between them. The CDR3 spans 14 residues. Germline V CDR1 and CDR2: SEHNR, FQNEAQ (reference sequence). The CDR3 reads CASSPRSMNTEAFF. As DNA, the CDR3 is TGTGCCAGCAGCCCCCGGAGCATGAACACTGAAGCTTTCTTT. Full variable domain (remainder filled in from reference TRBV7-9 and TRBJ1-1): DTGVSQNPRHKITKRGQNVTFRCDPISEHNRLYWYRQTLGQGPEFLTYFQNEAQLEKSRLLSDRFSAERPKGSFSTLEIQRTEQGDSAMYLCASSPRSMNTEAFFGQGTRLTVV.

The V call is TRBV30, the J call TRBJ2-2, with 8 nucleotides matching TRBD2. V trimming: 3 bases; J trimming: 3 bases; junction bases outside the gene matches: 3. The germline gives CDR1 GTSNPN, CDR2 SVGIG (reference sequence). The CDR3 is made up of 14 amino acids. The CDR3: CAWSGGEDTGELFF. The DNA for the CDR3 is TGTGCCTGGAGCGGGGGGGAGGACACCGGGGAGCTGTTTTTT. Full variable domain (remainder filled in from reference TRBV30 and TRBJ2-2): SQTIHQWPATLVQPVGSPLSLECTVEGTSNPNLYWYRQAAGRGLQLLFYSVGIGQISSEVPQNLSASRPQDRQFILSSKKLLLSDSGFYLCAWSGGEDTGELFFGEGSRLTVL.

The chain links TRBV6-6 to TRBJ1-2, with a possible D match to TRBD1 (5 bases). Germline values: CDR1 MNHNY, CDR2 SVGAGI (reference sequence). Trimming took off 7 bases at V and 5 bases at J, with 17 bases between the two ends. The CDR3 covers 14 residues. CDR3 sequence reads: CASTPERQHYGYTF. For the CDR3, the DNA is TGTGCCAGCACCCCAGAGAGACAGCATTATGGCTACACCTTC.

The chain has TRBV6-1 and TRBJ2-5; D is undetermined. With the DNA end fitting TRBJ2-7 better, the J assignment may be wrong. This CDR3 is 13 amino acids long. Germline CDR1 reads MNHNS; CDR2 reads SASEGT. CDR3 region: CASSEGLSYEQYF. The CDR3 bases are TGTGCCAGCAGTGAAGGGCTCTCCTACGAGCAGTACTTC.

The CDR3 DNA reads as TGTGCCAGTAGTATAATGACAGGCGGTTCACCCCTCCACTTT. Amino acids: CASSIMTGGSPLHF. The rearrangement uses TRBV19 and TRBJ1-6, with D maybe TRBD1 (6 bases). V dropped 2 bases and J dropped 9 bases, with 11 bases sitting between them. The CDR3 is 14 amino acids. Per germline, CDR1 LNHDA and CDR2 SQIVND (reference sequence).

The rearrangement uses TRBV10-2 and TRBJ2-7, with D maybe TRBD1 (5 bases). The CDR3 has 15 amino acids. The V gene's germline CDR1 is WSHSY and CDR2 SAAADI. Trimming pared 6 bases from V and 1 base from J, leaving 16 bases between. The CDR3, as DNA: TGCGCCAGCAGGGGGTACAGGCCTCTATCCTACGAGCAGTACTTC. Amino acids: CASRGYRPLSYEQYF.

The J gene is TRBJ1-2, the V gene TRBV7-6; D perhaps matches TRBD1 (6 bases). Germline values: CDR1 SGHVS, CDR2 FNYEAQ. This CDR3 region has 12 residues. Trimming removed 5 bases from V and 5 bases from J, with 9 bases in between. The CDR3 is CASSRQVYGYTF. The CDR3 bases are TGTGCCAGCAGCCGACAGGTTTATGGCTACACCTTC.

The chain joins TRBV6-5 to TRBJ2-7, with D hard to call. The CDR3 consists of 14 residues. Germline assignment: CDR1 MNHEY and CDR2 SVGAGI. V dropped 7 bases and J dropped 2 bases, with 15 bases sitting between them. The CDR3 nucleotides are TGTGCCAGCAACGCCCCTACAGCGACCTACGAGCAGTACTTC. Protein: CASNAPTATYEQYF.

This chain links TRBV15 with TRBJ1-1; no firm D call. V was cut by 0 bases and J by 2 bases, with 7 bases left in between. Per germline, CDR1 LNHNV and CDR2 YYDKDF (reference sequence). The CDR3 consists of 14 residues. CDR3 residues: CATSRDAVNTEAFF. The CDR3 DNA reads as TGTGCCACCAGCAGAGACGCAGTCAACACTGAAGCTTTCTTT.